This T cell receptor beta chain was profiled in a study of blood T cells in healthy people across ages. Study outcomes and limitations: Donors of long life had a larger count of naive CD4+ cells and greater diversity than aged donors.

Through a sample-barcoded 5' primer and a J-beta primer mix, a second PCR was run for roughly 7 to 12 cycles. TCRdb passed the 5' RACE reads through MiXCR, listing each CDR3 protein once. The sample carries about 640,000 distinct CDR3 sequences, approximately 59% recorded once. Comments on this clonotype: Its antigen is unknown. The DNA is omitted, as the CDR3 cannot be located on it reliably, and the CDR3 follows TCRdb's listing.

The CDR3 comprises 23 residues, both ends counted. In germline, CDR1 is SGHRS, CDR2 YFSETQ. Donor samples were obtained from healthy Caucasian individuals from Russia, aged about 6 to 95. Every sample had a minimum of 6 million PBMCs isolated. This clonotype was obtained from a man aged 55 to 69 in good health. The chain has TRBV5-1 and TRBJ2-3; TRBD1, the D gene given by the table, was not confirmed from the DNA. Sequenced material: blood. The CDR3 sequence: CASSLPNQPQHFGDGTQGDTQYF.